The 2 T cell receptor beta chains presented below share a single source sample, sequenced in a study of blood T cell repertoires in COVID-19. Profiling relied on immunoSEQ multiplex PCR, and the TCRdb table lists in-frame clones only, not all of them. The sample includes more than 95,000 clones, 75% to 90% seen only once; the top ten take 2% to 2.5%. The material sequenced was peripheral blood. All receptors come from a man aged 25 to 40 with acute or convalescent COVID-19.

The CDR3 is CASSPSQGSGTEAFF. DNA for the CDR3: TGTGCCAGCAGCCCTTCACAGGGAAGTGGCACTGAAGCTTTCTTT. The rearrangement joins TRBV16 to TRBJ1-1; possible D gene TRBD1, 6 bases. Trimming shortened V by 4 bases and J by 4 bases, and 16 bases separated the two germline ends. Germline CDR1 reads KGHSY; CDR2 reads FQNENV. This CDR3 is 15 amino acids long.

Here the CDR3 reads CASSFRQGALEKLFF. In DNA form, the CDR3 reads TGTGCCAGCAGCTTCCGACAGGGGGCGCTTGAAAAACTGTTTTTT. V gene TRBV3-1 (or the pseudogene TRBV3-2) combines with J gene TRBJ1-4; 10 nucleotides align to TRBD1. The CDR3 extends over 15 amino acids. Germline V gene lookup returns CDR1 LGHDT and CDR2 YNNKEL (reference sequence). With V trimmed by 5 bases and J by 7 bases, 7 bases remained unmatched.